This is a list of T cell receptor beta chains from one sample in a study of control samples from healthy donors and cancer patients. Some clones are missing from TCRdb's copy, which holds only in-frame ones; the method was immunoSEQ multiplex PCR. The sample contains over 100,000 clones, approximately 90% of which appear only once. Input material: blood. These receptor sequences come from a man between 40 and 49 years old in good health. The CDR3 runs from the conserved cysteine through the conserved F or W. D genes are given only for firm matches. Size tells how often a clone was seen (once, few, many) or the class of an expanded clone, and some rows leave it out.

NA	TRBV6-5	NA	TRBJ2-3	CARTRGEQYTDTQYF	TGTGCCAGGACCCGGGGCGAACAATACACAGATACGCAGTATTTT
NA	TRBV12-3/TRBV12-4	NA	TRBJ2-3	CASSIRVADTQYF	TGTGCCAGCAGTATCAGGGTGGCAGATACGCAGTATTTT
NA	TRBV20-1	once	TRBJ2-3	CSASRGALSTDTQYF	TGCAGTGCTAGTAGGGGGGCACTTAGCACAGATACGCAGTATTTT
NA	TRBV6-5	NA	TRBJ1-1	CASRPGAFGGTEAFF	TGTGCCAGCAGGCCGGGAGCGTTCGGGGGCACTGAAGCTTTCTTT
TRBD1	TRBV19	NA	TRBJ1-2	CASSDREDGYTF	TGTGCCAGTAGTGACAGGGAGGATGGCTACACCTTC
NA	TRBV5-4	NA	TRBJ2-3	CASSLDPPRGWGEVTDTQYF	TGTGCCAGCAGCTTGGATCCCCCTAGAGGATGGGGGGAAGTCACAGATACGCAGTATTTT
NA	TRBV4-2	once	TRBJ2-5	CASSPGRVETQYF	TGTGCCAGCAGCCCCGGGCGTGTTGAGACCCAGTACTTC
TRBD1	TRBV6-5	NA	TRBJ1-2	CASASGGNYGYTF	TGTGCCAGCGCGTCAGGGGGCAACTATGGCTACACCTTC
TRBD1	TRBV5-1	NA	TRBJ2-1	CASSLTGGDNEQFF	TGCGCCAGCAGCTTGACAGGGGGTGACAATGAGCAGTTCTTC
NA	TRBV13	NA	TRBJ1-1	CASSEEGMNTEAFF	TGTGCCAGCAGCGAGGAAGGCATGAACACTGAAGCTTTCTTT
TRBD1	TRBV2	NA	TRBJ1-2	CASSFETGAPLNYGYTF	TGTGCCAGCAGCTTTGAGACAGGGGCTCCTCTTAACTATGGCTACACCTTC
NA	TRBV5-1	NA	TRBJ2-7	CASSPDPNSYEQYF	TGCGCCAGCAGCCCGGACCCTAACTCCTACGAGCAGTACTTC
NA	TRBV19	NA	TRBJ1-1	CASSIPPHGYGVAFF	TGTGCCAGTAGTATACCACCACACGGCTACGGAGTAGCTTTCTTT
TRBD2	TRBV2	NA	TRBJ2-1	CASSEGLDLSMEQFF	TGTGCCAGCAGTGAGGGACTAGATTTAAGCATGGAGCAGTTCTTC
TRBD2	TRBV6-5	NA	TRBJ2-5	CASNSGGAQETQYF	TGTGCCAGCAATAGCGGGGGGGCCCAAGAGACCCAGTACTTC